The sequence of this TCR beta chain was determined in a study of response to subunit inactivated influenza vaccine. V dropped 4 bases and J dropped 0 bases, with 16 bases sitting between them. The CDR3 extends over 16 amino acids. CDR1 is DFQATT, CDR2 SNEGSKA, per germline (reference sequence). TCRdb ran MiXCR on the RT-PCR reads and lists one entry per CDR3 protein. The sample holds around 320,000 distinct CDR3 sequences, about 20% seen once. This clonotype was obtained from a man aged 50 to 75 who received an inactivated influenza vaccine. The V gene is TRBV20-1, the J gene TRBJ2-1, with D uncertain. Sequences were derived from PBMCs from blood, sampled less than 22 months after vaccination. In DNA, the CDR3 is TGCAGTGCTATCGATCGCGCCGGAACCTCCTACAATGAGCAGTTCTTC. Protein product: CSAIDRAGTSYNEQFF.